These 12 T cell receptor beta chains were all obtained from the same sample, sequenced in a study of T-cell reconstitution after alpha-beta-depleted transplantation in children. It was with unique molecular identifiers that the TCRbeta library was prepared. TCRdb re-derived calls from the PCR reads in MiXCR, one entry per CDR3 protein. This table holds some 840,000 distinct CDR3 sequences, 15% to 20% found once. The sequencing here drew on PBMCs, mostly from graft donor cells, taken 360 days after TCRalphabeta/CD19-depleted stem cell transplant. These receptors were taken from a male patient between 5 and 17 years old who had a stem cell transplant for acute lymphoblastic leukemia, so the T cells may come from the graft donor.

This chain connects TRBV5-6 to TRBJ2-1; 13 nucleotides align to TRBD2. The V segment lost 2 bases and the J segment 11 bases; nucleotides outside the gene matches: 10. CDR1 is SGHDT, CDR2 YYEEEE, per germline. The CDR3 spans 16 residues. The CDR3 protein is CASSFGGPGLAGQQFF. CDR3 coding DNA: TGTGCCAGCAGCTTTGGGGGCCCGGGACTAGCGGGACAGCAGTTCTTC.

The sample holds a few counts of this clonotype. The chain recombines TRBV25-1 with TRBJ1-6; TRBD1 aligns across 8 bases. The germline V gene has CDR1 MGHDK and CDR2 SYGVNS. The CDR3 is made up of 11 amino acids. The trim removed 7 bases at V and 16 bases at J, leaving 6 bases unmatched. The CDR3 region is CASKQGVLLHF. The CDR3 region has the DNA TGTGCCAGCAAACAGGGGGTTTTACTCCACTTT.

The sample holds a few counts of this clonotype. This chain connects TRBV2 to TRBJ2-5; D remains ambiguous. The CDR3 spans 14 residues. Germline V lookup: CDR1 SNHLY, CDR2 FYNNEI. V was clipped by 1 base and J by 5 bases, with 11 bases between them. In DNA form, the CDR3 reads TGTGCCAGCAGTGAAGGTGGCCCTAGGGAGACCCAGTACTTC. Translation gives CASSEGGPRETQYF.

A few counts support this clonotype. The chain uses TRBV29-1 and TRBJ2-1; 10 bases match TRBD2. With 4 bases clipped from V and 4 bases from J, the junction kept 7 bases outside the gene matches. CDR1 and CDR2 from the germline V gene are SQVTM and ANQGSEA. This CDR3 has 15 residues. CDR3 residues: CSVGPGLALYNEQFF. CDR3 nucleotide sequence: TGCAGCGTTGGGCCGGGACTAGCGTTATACAATGAGCAGTTCTTC.

The sample holds a few counts of this clonotype. The chain recombines TRBV7-9 with TRBJ2-1; TRBD1 matches 11 bases. This CDR3 comprises 16 residues. Germline V CDR1 and CDR2: SEHNR, FQNEAQ (reference sequence). V was clipped by 5 bases and J by 1 base; unmatched bases: 4. CDR3 protein: CASSPGQGGSYNEQFF. CDR3 in DNA: TGTGCCAGCAGCCCGGGACAGGGGGGTTCCTACAATGAGCAGTTCTTC.

This clonotype was observed a few times. V usage is TRBV27 and J usage is TRBJ2-5; TRBD1 matches at 7 bases. The CDR3 covers 14 residues. V lost 4 bases, J lost 7 bases, and 9 bases stayed unmatched. Looked up from germline, CDR1 is MNHEY and CDR2 is SMNVEV (reference sequence). The CDR3 nucleotides are TGTGCCAGCAGTTCCGGGACAGCGTGGGCGACCCAGTACTTC. Translation: CASSSGTAWATQYF.

CDR3: CASSEWSVRSKEQYF. In DNA, the CDR3 is TGTGCCAGCAGTGAATGGTCGGTACGTTCAAAAGAGCAGTACTTC. This chain joins TRBV25-1 and TRBJ2-7; D gene ambiguous. Deletions cut 1 base from V and 7 bases from J, with 17 bases between. Germline lookup yields CDR1 MGHDK and CDR2 SYGVNS. This CDR3 comprises 15 residues.

The chain is built from TRBV20-1 and TRBJ2-1, with a tentative D call TRBD1 (6 bases). The V end was cut by 0 bases, the J end by 6 bases, with 18 bases between. The CDR3 length is 16 residues. CDR1 DFQATT and CDR2 SNEGSKA come from the germline V gene (reference sequence). Here the CDR3 DNA reads TGCAGTGCTAGAGATCAGGCCAGGGGAGTTCTCAATGAGCAGTTCTTC. Protein sequence: CSARDQARGVLNEQFF.

This clonotype came up a few times. This chain uses TRBV5-1 with TRBJ2-2, with 12 positions matching TRBD2. The CDR3 covers 17 residues. Germline V gives CDR1 SGHRS, CDR2 YFSETQ. V was clipped by 0 bases and J by 6 bases; unmatched bases: 6. CDR3 bases: TGCGCCAGCAGCTTGGCCGGACTAGCGGGATGGGCCGGGGAGCTGTTTTTT. Translating it yields CASSLAGLAGWAGELFF. Variable domain in full (rest from reference TRBV5-1 and TRBJ2-2): KAGVTQTPRYLIKTRGQQVTLSCSPISGHRSVSWYQQTPGQGLQFLFEYFSETQRNKGNFPGRFSGRQFSNSRSEMNVSTLELGDSALYLCASSLAGLAGWAGELFFGEGSRLTVL.

The table lists this clonotype with a few counts. The V call is TRBV29-1, the J call TRBJ2-7; 9 positions match TRBD1. CDR1 and CDR2 (germline): SQVTM, ANQGSEA. V was pared by 3 bases and J by 3 bases, with 6 bases of the junction left unmatched. This CDR3 is built from 14 residues. The CDR3 DNA is TGCAGCGTTGAGAGGGGACAGGGAGGCTACGAGCAGTACTTC. Protein product: CSVERGQGGYEQYF.

V gene TRBV11-2 combines with J gene TRBJ2-3; D gene unclear. Trimming stripped 1 base from V and 0 bases from J, with 8 bases between. The CDR3 is 15 residues long. Per germline, CDR1 SGHAT and CDR2 FQNNGV. The CDR3 DNA reads as TGTGCCAGCAGCTTAGGCTGGAAGAGCACAGATACGCAGTATTTT. Its protein is CASSLGWKSTDTQYF.

The chain carries TRBV12-3 or TRBV12-4 and TRBJ2-7; D possibly corresponds to TRBD2 (6 bases). This CDR3 has 13 amino acids. V lost 6 bases and J 5 bases, leaving 14 bases between the germline ends. CDR3 protein: CASRDLALDEQYF. CDR3 nucleotide sequence: TGTGCCAGCAGGGACCTAGCGTTGGACGAGCAGTACTTC.